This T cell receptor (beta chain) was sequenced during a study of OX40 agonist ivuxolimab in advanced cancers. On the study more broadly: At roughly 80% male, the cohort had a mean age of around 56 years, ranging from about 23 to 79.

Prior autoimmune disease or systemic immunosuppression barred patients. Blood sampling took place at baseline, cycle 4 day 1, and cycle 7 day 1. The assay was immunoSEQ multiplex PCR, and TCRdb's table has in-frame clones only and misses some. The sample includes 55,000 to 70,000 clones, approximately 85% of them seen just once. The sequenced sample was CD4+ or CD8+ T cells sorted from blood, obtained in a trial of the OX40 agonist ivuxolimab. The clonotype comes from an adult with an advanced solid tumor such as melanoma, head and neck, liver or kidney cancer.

For the CDR3, the DNA is TGTGCCAGCAGTGTCGCTCTCCTCGCAGATACGCAGTATTTT. Its protein product is CASSVALLADTQYF. The V gene is TRBV6-1, the J gene TRBJ2-3; no definite D call. Looked up from germline, CDR1 is MNHNS and CDR2 is SASEGT. The V end lost 4 bases, the J end lost 4 bases, and 12 bases lay between the germline ends. The CDR3 length is 14 residues.